This T cell receptor beta chain was sequenced for a study of blood T cell repertoires in COVID-19 (dated by TCRdb to between 2020 and 2021). Regarding the research as a whole: Collaborator samples came from the United States, Italy and Spain and covered acute and convalescent phases of COVID-19. The material from the prospective study consisted of cDNA or gDNA derived from T cells, B-cell-depleted T cells, or PBMCs. Deeply sampled blood TCRbeta repertoires from subjects exposed to, actively infected with, or recovered from COVID-19 were included in the dataset. A freely available public database, intended as a resource for researchers studying the immune response to SARS-CoV-2, is where the repertoires were released. The samples were drawn from the first 160 participants of the ongoing ImmuneRACE study and from 950 to 1,500 subjects provided by 6 global collaborators. Sample metadata almost always included a de-identified subject ID, COVID-19 status, age in years and sex. Where available, HLA class I and class II types were obtained from metadata supplied by the sample provider rather than from assay-based typing.

Turning to this clone: The antigen this receptor binds is unknown. No clone much larger than this one lies a single base away; base qualities are absent.

One collaborating source in Seattle enrolled patients while the patients were actively infected and followed the patients over time throughout the course of disease. Collaborating institutions collected whole blood in K2EDTA tubes following their own protocols. For TCRbeta analysis, collaborators shipped samples as frozen whole blood, isolated PBMCs, or DNA extracted from either of those sample types. V is trimmed back by 6 bases and J by 2 bases, and the junction contains 7 bases that no gene match accounts for. There are 15 amino acids in the CDR3, from cysteine to phenylalanine inclusive. Of all the DNA, just the CDR3 is kept, 45 bases in frame from base 1. CDR1 and CDR2 were assigned from the germline V gene as MNHEY and SVGAGI. Broad study findings and their caveats: Clinical and demographic metadata were provided uncurated, with the amount varying by source and participant.

TCRbeta CDR3 regions were amplified from genomic DNA using the immunoSEQ Assay, a bias-controlled multiplex PCR. Turning to the authors' computational methods: Nucleated cell counts per sample were estimated from amplification of reference gene primers within the assay. Sequence reads were collapsed and filtered to measure the absolute abundance of every unique TCRbeta CDR3 rearrangement. For each sample, productive Simpson clonality was calculated as the square root of Simpson's diversity index across productive rearrangements. In its TCRdb copy, this immuneACCESS table keeps in-frame sequences only and misses some clones. Where compared with another copy, unresolved V genes explain less than half of these, and the others have no known cause. V and J calls and clone size are those listed in that table; D and trimming were worked out from the DNA. The sample data list about 180,000 clones, and about three quarters of these were observed just once. Of the sample, approximately 12% falls within the top ten clones.

The rearranged segments are TRBV6-5 and TRBJ1-3; the central 7 bases match TRBD1. Sequencing used peripheral blood. The origin of this receptor is a woman of 80 years or more with COVID-19, enrolled during active disease. CDR3 sequence: CASSRMTGTGNTIYF. The DNA sequence follows: TGTGCCAGCAGCCGCATGACAGGGACTGGAAACACCATATATTTT.